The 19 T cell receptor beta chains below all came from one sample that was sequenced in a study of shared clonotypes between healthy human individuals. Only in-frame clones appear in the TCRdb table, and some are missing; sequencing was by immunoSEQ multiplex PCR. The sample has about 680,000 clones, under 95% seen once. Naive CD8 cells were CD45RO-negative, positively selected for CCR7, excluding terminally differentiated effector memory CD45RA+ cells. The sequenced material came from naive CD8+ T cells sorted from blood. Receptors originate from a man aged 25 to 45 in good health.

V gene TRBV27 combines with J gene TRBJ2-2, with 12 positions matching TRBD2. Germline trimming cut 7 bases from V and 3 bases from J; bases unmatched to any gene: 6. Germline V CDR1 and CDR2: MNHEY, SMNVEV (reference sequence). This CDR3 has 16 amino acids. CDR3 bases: TGTGCCAGCAATCCTACTAGCGGGAGGCACACCGGGGAGCTGTTTTTT. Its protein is CASNPTSGRHTGELFF.

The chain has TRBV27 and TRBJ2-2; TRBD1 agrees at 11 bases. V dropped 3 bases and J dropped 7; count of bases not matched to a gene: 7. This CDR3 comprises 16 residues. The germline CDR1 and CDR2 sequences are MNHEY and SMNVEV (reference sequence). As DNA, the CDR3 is TGTGCCAGCAGTTTTACTCGGACAGGGGGCATCGGGGAGCTGTTTTTT. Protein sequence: CASSFTRTGGIGELFF.

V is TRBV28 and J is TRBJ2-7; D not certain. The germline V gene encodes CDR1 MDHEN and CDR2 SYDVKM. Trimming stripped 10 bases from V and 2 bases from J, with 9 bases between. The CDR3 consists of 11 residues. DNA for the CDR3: TGTGCCACCTCCGTCACCTACGAGCAGTACTTC. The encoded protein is CATSVTYEQYF.

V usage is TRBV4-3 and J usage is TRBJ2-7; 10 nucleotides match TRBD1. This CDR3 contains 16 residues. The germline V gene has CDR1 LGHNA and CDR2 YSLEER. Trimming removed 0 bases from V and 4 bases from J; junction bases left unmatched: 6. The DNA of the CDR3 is TGCGCCAGCAGCCAAGATTCTTGGGACAGGGGATACGAGCAGTACTTC. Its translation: CASSQDSWDRGYEQYF.

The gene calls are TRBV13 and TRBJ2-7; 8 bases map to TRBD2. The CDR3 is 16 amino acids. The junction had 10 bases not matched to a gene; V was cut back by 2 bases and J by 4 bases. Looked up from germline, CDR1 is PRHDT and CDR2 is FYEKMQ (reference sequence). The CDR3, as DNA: TGTGCCAGCAGCTTAAATATCGGGAGGGCCTCTTACGAGCAGTACTTC. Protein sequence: CASSLNIGRASYEQYF. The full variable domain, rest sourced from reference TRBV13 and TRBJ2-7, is AAGVIQSPRHLIKEKRETATLKCYPIPRHDTVYWYQQGPGQDPQFLISFYEKMQSDKGSIPDRFSAQQFSDYHSELNMSSLELGDSALYFCASSLNIGRASYEQYFGPGTRLTVT.

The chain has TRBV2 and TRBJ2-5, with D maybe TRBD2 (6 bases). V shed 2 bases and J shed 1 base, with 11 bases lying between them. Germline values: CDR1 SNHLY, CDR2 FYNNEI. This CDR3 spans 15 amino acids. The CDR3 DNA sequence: TGTGCCAGCAGTGAATTTCGGGGGTTCCAAGAGACCCAGTACTTC. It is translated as CASSEFRGFQETQYF.

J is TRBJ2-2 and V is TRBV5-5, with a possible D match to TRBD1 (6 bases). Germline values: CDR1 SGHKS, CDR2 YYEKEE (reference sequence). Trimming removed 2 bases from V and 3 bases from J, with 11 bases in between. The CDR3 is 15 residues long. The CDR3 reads CASSLDRIYTGELFF. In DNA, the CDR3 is TGTGCCAGCAGCTTAGACAGGATCTACACCGGGGAGCTGTTTTTT. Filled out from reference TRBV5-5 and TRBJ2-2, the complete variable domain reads DAGVTQSPTHLIKTRGQQVTLRCSPISGHKSVSWYQQVLGQGPQFIFQYYEKEERGRGNFPDRFSARQFPNYSSELNVNALLLGDSALYLCASSLDRIYTGELFFGEGSRLTVL.

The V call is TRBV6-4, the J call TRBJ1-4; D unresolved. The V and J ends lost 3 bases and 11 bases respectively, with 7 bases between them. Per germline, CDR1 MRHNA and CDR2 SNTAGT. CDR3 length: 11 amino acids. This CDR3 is CASSENGKLFF. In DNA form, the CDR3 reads TGTGCCAGCAGTGAAAACGGGAAACTGTTTTTT.

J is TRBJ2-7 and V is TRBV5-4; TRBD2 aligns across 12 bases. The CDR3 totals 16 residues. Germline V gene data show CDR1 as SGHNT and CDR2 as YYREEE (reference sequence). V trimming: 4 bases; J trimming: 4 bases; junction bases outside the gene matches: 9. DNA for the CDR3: TGTGCCAGCAGCATCCCGCAGGGACTAGCGGGTTACGAGCAGTACTTC. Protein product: CASSIPQGLAGYEQYF.

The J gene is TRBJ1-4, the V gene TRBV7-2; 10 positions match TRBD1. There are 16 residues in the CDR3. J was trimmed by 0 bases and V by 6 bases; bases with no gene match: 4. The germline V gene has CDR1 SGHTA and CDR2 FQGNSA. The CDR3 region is CASRSDRGATNEKLFF. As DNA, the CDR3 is TGTGCCAGCAGATCGGACAGGGGGGCAACTAATGAAAAACTGTTTTTT. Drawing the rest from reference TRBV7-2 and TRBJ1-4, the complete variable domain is GAGVSQSPSNKVTEKGKDVELRCDPISGHTALYWYRQSLGQGLEFLIYFQGNSAPDKSGLPSDRFSAERTGGSVSTLTIQRTQQEDSAVYLCASRSDRGATNEKLFFGSGTQLSVL.

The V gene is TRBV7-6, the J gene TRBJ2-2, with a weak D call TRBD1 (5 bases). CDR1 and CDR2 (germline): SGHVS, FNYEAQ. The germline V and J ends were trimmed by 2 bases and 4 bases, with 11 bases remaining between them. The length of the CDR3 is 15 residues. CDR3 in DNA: TGTGCCAGCAGCTTACGTGGGGCGACCACCGGGGAGCTGTTTTTT. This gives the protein CASSLRGATTGELFF.

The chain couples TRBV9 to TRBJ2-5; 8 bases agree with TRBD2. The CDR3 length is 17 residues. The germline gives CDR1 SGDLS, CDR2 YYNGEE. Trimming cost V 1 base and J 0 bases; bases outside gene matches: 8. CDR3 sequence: CASSVREGLKDQETQYF. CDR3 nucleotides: TGTGCCAGCAGCGTACGGGAGGGCCTCAAGGACCAAGAGACCCAGTACTTC.

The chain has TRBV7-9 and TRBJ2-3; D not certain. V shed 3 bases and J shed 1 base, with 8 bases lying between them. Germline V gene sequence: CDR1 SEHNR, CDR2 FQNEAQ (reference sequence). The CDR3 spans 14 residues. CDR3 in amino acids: CASSFALGTDTQYF. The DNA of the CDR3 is TGTGCCAGCAGCTTTGCTCTTGGCACAGATACGCAGTATTTT.

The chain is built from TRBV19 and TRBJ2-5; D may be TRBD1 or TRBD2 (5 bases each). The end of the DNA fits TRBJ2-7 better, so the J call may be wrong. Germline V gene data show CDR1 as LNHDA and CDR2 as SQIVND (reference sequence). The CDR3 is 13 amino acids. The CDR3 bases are TGTGCCAGTAGTCAGGGACGCGTCTACGAGCAGTACTTC. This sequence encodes CASSQGRVYEQYF.

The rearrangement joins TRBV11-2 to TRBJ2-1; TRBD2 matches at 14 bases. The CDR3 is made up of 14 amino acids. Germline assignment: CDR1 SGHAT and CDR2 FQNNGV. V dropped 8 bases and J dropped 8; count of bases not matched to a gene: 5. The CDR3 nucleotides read TGTGCCAGCCGGGGACTAGCGGGAGTACATGAGCAGTTCTTC. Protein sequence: CASRGLAGVHEQFF.

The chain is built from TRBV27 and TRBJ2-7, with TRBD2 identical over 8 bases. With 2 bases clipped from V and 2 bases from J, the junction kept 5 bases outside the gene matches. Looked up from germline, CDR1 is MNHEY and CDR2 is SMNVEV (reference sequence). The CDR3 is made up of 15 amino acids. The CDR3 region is CASSLGTGGPYEQYF. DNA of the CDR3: TGTGCCAGCAGTTTAGGGACGGGAGGGCCCTACGAGCAGTACTTC.

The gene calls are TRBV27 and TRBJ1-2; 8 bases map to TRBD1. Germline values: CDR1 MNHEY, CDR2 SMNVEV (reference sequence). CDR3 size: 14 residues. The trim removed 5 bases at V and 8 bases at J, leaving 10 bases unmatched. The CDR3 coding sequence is TGTGCCAGCAGTAGAAATGCAGGGGGCCGGGGCTACACCTTC. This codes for CASSRNAGGRGYTF.

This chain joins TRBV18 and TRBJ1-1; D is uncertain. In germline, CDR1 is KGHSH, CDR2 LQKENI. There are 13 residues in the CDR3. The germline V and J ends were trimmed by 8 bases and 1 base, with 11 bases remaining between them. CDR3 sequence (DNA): TGTGCCAGCGAGGACCTTCCGAACACTGAAGCTTTCTTT. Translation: CASEDLPNTEAFF.

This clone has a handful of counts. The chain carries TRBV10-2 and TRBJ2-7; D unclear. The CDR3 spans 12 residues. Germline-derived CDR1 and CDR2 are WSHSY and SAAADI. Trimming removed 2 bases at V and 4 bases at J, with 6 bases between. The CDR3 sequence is CASSELRYEQYF. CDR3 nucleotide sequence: TGCGCCAGCAGTGAGCTCAGATACGAGCAGTACTTC.